A single sample is the source of the 25 T cell receptor beta chains below, sequenced in a study of post-analysis software for immune sequencing data. Overall study findings and caveats: Controls showed lower frequencies than patients for roughly five TRBV segments, and TRBV5-6, TRBV5-1 and TRBV20-1 were among these.

TCR beta cDNA libraries had unique molecular identifiers. MiXCR, applied by TCRdb to the PCR reads, yields one record per CDR3 protein. The sample yields about 210,000 distinct CDR3 sequences, over 25% seen once. Which antigens these TCRs recognize remains unknown. The sample taken for sequencing was blood. These TCRs come from a girl aged 2-17 years with multiple sclerosis.

The V and J genes are TRBV29-1 and TRBJ1-1; D is unresolved. Trimming left V 4 bases short and J 7 bases short, with 19 bases between. The germline CDR1 and CDR2 sequences are SQVTM and ANQGSEA. The CDR3 covers 14 residues. CDR3 residues: CSVGFLGPSIEAFF. CDR3 nucleotide sequence: TGCAGCGTTGGCTTTCTCGGGCCTTCCATTGAAGCTTTCTTT. The whole variable domain, filled in from reference TRBV29-1 and TRBJ1-1, reads SAVISQKPSRDICQRGTSLTIQCQVDSQVTMMFWYRQQPGQSLTLIATANQGSEATYESGFVIDKFPISRPNLTFSTLTVSNMSPEDSSIYLCSVGFLGPSIEAFFGQGTRLTVV.

Notes on this clonotype: This may come from a read error, since a much larger clone is one base off. V and J are TRBV4-2 and TRBJ2-6; no clear D gene. The CDR3 has 12 amino acids. Germline V gives CDR1 LGHNA, CDR2 YNFKEQ. Trimming pared 9 bases from V and 5 bases from J, leaving 8 bases between. The CDR3 nucleotides read TGTGCCAGTCACTCGAGGGCCAACGTCCTGACTTTC. Protein product: CASHSRANVLTF.

This clonotype came up a few times. The chain couples TRBV5-1 to TRBJ2-1; the D is unclear. Trimming took 3 bases from V and 15 from J, leaving 16 bases between them. Germline V gives CDR1 SGHRS, CDR2 YFSETQ. This CDR3 is built from 12 residues. The CDR3 DNA sequence: TGCGCCAGCAGCTCGGACCCGAGGTCGCGGTTCTTC. Its protein is CASSSDPRSRFF.

In the case of this clonotype: A read error may explain this, as a much larger clone is one base away. The rearrangement uses TRBV5-1 and TRBJ2-1; the D call may be TRBD1 or TRBD2 (5 bases each). The V end was cut by 0 bases, the J end by 10 bases, with 26 bases between. CDR1 and CDR2 from the germline V gene are SGHRS and YFSETQ. This CDR3 spans 18 amino acids. The CDR3 reads CASSLGVDSGPRRYEQFF. The CDR3 DNA reads as TGCGCCAGCAGCTTGGGGGTCGACAGTGGGCCTAGGAGGTACGAGCAGTTCTTC. Combining the CDR3 with reference TRBV5-1 and TRBJ2-1 gives the whole variable domain KAGVTQTPRYLIKTRGQQVTLSCSPISGHRSVSWYQQTPGQGLQFLFEYFSETQRNKGNFPGRFSGRQFSNSRSEMNVSTLELGDSALYLCASSLGVDSGPRRYEQFFGPGTRLTVL.

This chain connects TRBV7-2 to TRBJ1-5; 8 bases match TRBD1. Germline V lookup: CDR1 SGHTA, CDR2 FQGNSA. The CDR3 covers 14 residues. The V gene end was trimmed by 7 bases and the J gene end by 3 bases; junction bases not matched to a gene: 5. CDR3 loop: CASTSTGVNQPQHF. In DNA form, the CDR3 reads TGTGCCAGCACCTCGACAGGGGTCAATCAGCCCCAGCATTTT.

Concerning this clonotype itself: A much larger clonotype is one base distant, so this may be a read error. The chain has TRBV11-2 and TRBJ2-5; D call uncertain. The end of the DNA aligns better with TRBJ2-7, so the J call may be wrong. In germline, CDR1 is SGHAT, CDR2 FQNNGV. The CDR3 totals 11 residues. CDR3 protein: CACSSIYEQYF. CDR3 in DNA: TGTGCCTGCAGCTCAATCTACGAGCAGTACTTC.

The chain employs TRBV19 and TRBJ1-1; 7 nucleotides align to TRBD1. The CDR3 runs 14 residues. J was trimmed by 5 bases and V by 5 bases; bases with no gene match: 8. CDR1 is LNHDA and CDR2 is SQIVND in the germline V gene (reference sequence). The CDR3 coding sequence is TGTGCCAGTAGTGCCCAGGGGGTCGGGACTGAAGCTTTCTTT. This translates into CASSAQGVGTEAFF.

This clonotype occurred many times. The chain carries TRBV5-1 and TRBJ2-1, with 9 nucleotides matching TRBD1. The V and J ends lost 4 bases and 10 bases, in that order; junction bases with no gene match: 15. Germline CDR1 reads SGHRS; CDR2 reads YFSETQ. This CDR3 contains 16 residues. The CDR3, as DNA: TGCGCCAGCAGCCCAATGGGACAGGGCCCCACAGGCGAGCAGTTCTTC. Amino acid sequence: CASSPMGQGPTGEQFF.

This clonotype was detected many times. The chain recombines TRBV6-2 or TRBV6-3 with TRBJ2-7; possibly TRBD1 for D (6 bases). This CDR3 region has 15 residues. V shed 2 bases and J shed 2 bases, with 13 bases lying between them. The germline CDR1 and CDR2 sequences are MNHEY and SVGEGT. The CDR3 spells CASSYARDIPYEQYF. Here the CDR3 DNA reads TGTGCCAGCAGTTACGCCCGGGACATTCCCTACGAGCAGTACTTC.

As regards this clonotype: A much more abundant neighbour one base away suggests this may be a read error. CDR3 nucleotide sequence: TGCGCCAGCAGCTCACCTTGGGGGGGGTACAATGAGCAGTACTTC. Amino acids: CASSSPWGGYNEQYF. The chain joins TRBV5-1 to TRBJ2-1; 7 bases line up with TRBD2. The DNA end favors TRBJ2-7, so the J call may be wrong. The germline V gene encodes CDR1 SGHRS and CDR2 YFSETQ. CDR3 length: 15 residues.

This clonotype was counted at least ten times. The V gene is TRBV7-2, the J gene TRBJ2-1; 8 nucleotides align to TRBD2. Germline V CDR1 and CDR2: SGHTA, FQGNSA. The V gene end was trimmed by 1 base and the J gene end by 4 bases; junction bases not matched to a gene: 6. The length of the CDR3 is 16 residues. Written as DNA, the CDR3 is TGTGCCAGCAGCTTAGGTATCGGGGGGGCTTACAATGAGCAGTTCTTC. Translated: CASSLGIGGAYNEQFF.

Details on this clonotype: A much larger clone sits a single nucleotide away, making a read error possible. CDR3 DNA: TGCAGCGTCGCCGAACTCCGGGACGCCGCTAACTATGGCTACACCTTC. Its protein is CSVAELRDAANYGYTF. The chain joins TRBV29-1 to TRBJ1-2, with D possibly being TRBD1 (5 bases). CDR3 size: 16 residues. Germline CDR1 is SQVTM and CDR2 is ANQGSEA. With 6 bases removed from V and 0 bases from J, the gap between germline ends came to 20 bases.

The chain joins TRBV21-1 to TRBJ1-4. TRBV21-1 is recorded as a pseudogene. The CDR3 sequence is 13 residues long. The CDR3 protein is CASSPPANEKLFF. The CDR3 DNA sequence: TGTGCCAGCAGCCCCCCAGCTAATGAAAAACTGTTTTTT.

On this clonotype itself: With a much larger clone just one base away, this may be a read error. The rearrangement uses TRBV5-1 and TRBJ2-1; D is perhaps TRBD1 or TRBD2 (5 bases each). Germline loops: CDR1 SGHRS, CDR2 YFSETQ. The CDR3 consists of 13 residues. The V and J ends lost 2 bases and 5 bases respectively, with 8 bases between them. Here the CDR3 reads CASSFGAHNEQFF. The DNA for the CDR3 is TGCGCCAGCAGCTTCGGGGCCCACAATGAGCAGTTCTTC.

For this clonotype: This sequence may be a read error, since a much larger clone differs from it by one base. The chain links TRBV28 to TRBJ2-5; 11 positions match TRBD1. The J call could be wrong; TRBJ2-1 is a better fit for the DNA end. Germline CDR1 MDHEN, CDR2 SYDVKM. The CDR3 has 16 amino acids. The CDR3 loop is CASSPWDRGEQETQFF. For the CDR3, the DNA is TGTGCCAGCAGTCCGTGGGACAGGGGGGAACAAGAGACCCAGTTCTTC.

This clonotype turned up a few times. The chain links TRBV29-1 to TRBJ1-3; no definite D call. Trimming stripped 4 bases from V and 0 bases from J, with 7 bases between. Germline V CDR1 and CDR2: SQVTM, ANQGSEA. This CDR3 contains 13 residues. The CDR3 coding sequence is TGCAGCGTTGCCCACCACTCTGGAAACACCATATATTTT. It is translated as CSVAHHSGNTIYF.

V and J are TRBV5-6 and TRBJ1-6, with D perhaps matching TRBD1 (6 bases). The CDR3 loop spans 14 amino acids. Germline V gene data show CDR1 as SGHDT and CDR2 as YYEEEE. V gave up 1 base and J gave up 8 bases, with 10 bases separating them. Here the CDR3 DNA reads TGTGCCAGCAGCTTGACAGGGATGGATTCACCCCTCCACTTT. Amino acid sequence: CASSLTGMDSPLHF.

Remarks on this clonotype: Just one base apart from a much larger clone, this may be a read error. The chain is built from TRBV5-4 and TRBJ2-4, with a possible D match to TRBD1 (5 bases). The CDR3 runs to 14 residues. The V and J ends lost 2 bases and 4 bases respectively, with 10 bases between them. Germline V lookup: CDR1 SGHNT, CDR2 YYREEE (reference sequence). CDR3 region: CASSLGVRKNIQYF. The CDR3 DNA is TGTGCCAGCAGCTTAGGGGTCAGGAAAAACATTCAGTACTTC. The whole variable domain, remainder taken from reference TRBV5-4 and TRBJ2-4, is ETGVTQSPTHLIKTRGQQVTLRCSSQSGHNTVSWYQQALGQGPQFIFQYYREEENGRGNFPPRFSGLQFPNYSSELNVNALELDDSALYLCASSLGVRKNIQYFGAGTRLSVL.

About this clonotype: A much larger clone lies a single base off, so this may be a read error. In DNA, the CDR3 is TGCAGGGCTAGAGCGGTGAACTATGGCTACACCTTC. Translation gives CRARAVNYGYTF. The chain joins TRBV20-1 to TRBJ1-2; no clear D gene. The length of the CDR3 is 12 residues. CDR1 and CDR2 (germline): DFQATT, SNEGSKA (reference sequence).

About this clonotype: Given a much more abundant clone one base away, this may be a read error. This sequence joins TRBV4-1 and TRBJ1-1; D is uncertain. V was trimmed by 1 base and J by 1 base, leaving 4 bases between them. CDR1 is MGHRA and CDR2 is YSYEKL in the germline V gene. The CDR3 sequence is 13 residues long. The CDR3 nucleotides are TGCGCCAGCAGCCAAGCGGGGAACACTGAAGCTTTCTTT. Encoded protein: CASSQAGNTEAFF.

The chain is built from TRBV4-2 and TRBJ2-1; 11 bases align to TRBD2. This CDR3 spans 13 amino acids. Germline V gives CDR1 LGHNA, CDR2 YNFKEQ. The trim removed 5 bases at V and 10 bases at J, leaving 4 bases unmatched. The CDR3 sequence: CASSTSGRREQFF. DNA for the CDR3: TGTGCCAGCAGCACTAGCGGGAGAAGAGAGCAGTTCTTC.

This clonotype was counted at least ten times. J is TRBJ2-7 and V is TRBV10-3, with D tentatively TRBD1 (5 bases). CDR1 ENHRY and CDR2 SYGVKD come from the germline V gene. V was cut by 3 bases and J by 9 bases, with 9 bases left in between. This CDR3 is built from 11 residues. The DNA for the CDR3 is TGTGCCATCAGTGAACAGGTCATGCAGTACTTC. Amino acid sequence: CAISEQVMQYF.

Ten or more counts support this clonotype. This chain joins TRBV12-3 or TRBV12-4 and TRBJ2-5; TRBD1 might be the D (6 bases). The CDR3 runs 14 residues. V was pared by 7 bases and J by 3 bases, with 15 bases between. The CDR3 DNA is TGTGCCAGCAACCACGACAGGAATGAAGAGACCCAGTACTTC. It is translated as CASNHDRNEETQYF.

This clonotype appeared many times. The V and J genes are TRBV7-9 and TRBJ2-3; weak D call: TRBD1 (5 bases). Germline V gene lookup returns CDR1 SEHNR and CDR2 FQNEAQ (reference sequence). There are 18 residues in the CDR3. V dropped 5 bases and J dropped 2 bases, with 23 bases sitting between them. The CDR3 spells CASSHGQGAQGPTDTQYF. CDR3 coding DNA: TGTGCCAGCAGCCACGGGCAAGGGGCCCAGGGTCCCACAGATACGCAGTATTTT.

Only a few counts were recorded for this clonotype. CDR3 in DNA: TGTGCCAGCAGTTTATGGACAGGGGGCTCCCCTGGGGCCAACGTCCTGACTTTC. It specifies CASSLWTGGSPGANVLTF. The genes are TRBV28 and TRBJ2-6; 10 positions match TRBD1. The germline gives CDR1 MDHEN, CDR2 SYDVKM. CDR3 size: 18 residues. V lost 0 bases to trimming and J lost 2 bases; unmatched junction nucleotides: 4.